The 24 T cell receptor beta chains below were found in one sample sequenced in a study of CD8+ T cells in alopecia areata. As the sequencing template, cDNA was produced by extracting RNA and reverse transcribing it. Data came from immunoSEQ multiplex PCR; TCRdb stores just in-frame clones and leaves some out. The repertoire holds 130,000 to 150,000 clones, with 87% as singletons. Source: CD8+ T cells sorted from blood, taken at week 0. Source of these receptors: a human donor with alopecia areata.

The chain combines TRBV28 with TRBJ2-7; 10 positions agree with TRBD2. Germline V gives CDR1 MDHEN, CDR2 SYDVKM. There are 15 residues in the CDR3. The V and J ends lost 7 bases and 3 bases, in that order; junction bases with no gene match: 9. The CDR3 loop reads CASTIGLAVNYEQYF. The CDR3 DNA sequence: TGTGCCAGCACTATAGGACTAGCGGTAAACTACGAGCAGTACTTC. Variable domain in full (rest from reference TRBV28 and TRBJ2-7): DVKVTQSSRYLVKRTGEKVFLECVQDMDHENMFWYRQDPGLGLRLIYFSYDVKMKEKGDIPEGYSVSREKKERFSLILESASTNQTSMYLCASTIGLAVNYEQYFGPGTRLTVT.

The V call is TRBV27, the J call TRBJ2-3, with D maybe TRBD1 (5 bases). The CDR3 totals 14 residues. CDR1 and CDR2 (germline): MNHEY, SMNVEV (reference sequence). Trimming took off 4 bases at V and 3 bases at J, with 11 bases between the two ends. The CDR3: CASSSFRVTDTQYF. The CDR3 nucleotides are TGTGCCAGCAGTTCCTTCAGGGTTACAGATACGCAGTATTTT.

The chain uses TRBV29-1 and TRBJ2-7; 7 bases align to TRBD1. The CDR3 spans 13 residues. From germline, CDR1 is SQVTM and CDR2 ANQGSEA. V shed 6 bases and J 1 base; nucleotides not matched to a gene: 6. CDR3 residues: CSVKTGVSYEQYF. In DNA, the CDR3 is TGCAGCGTCAAAACAGGGGTTTCCTACGAGCAGTACTTC.

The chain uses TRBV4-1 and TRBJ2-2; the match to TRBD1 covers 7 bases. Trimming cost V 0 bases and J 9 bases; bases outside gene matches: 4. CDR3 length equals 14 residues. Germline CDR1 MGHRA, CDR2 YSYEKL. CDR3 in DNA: TGCGCCAGCAGCCAAGATCAAGGGGGCAGGGAGCTGTTTTTT. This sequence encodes CASSQDQGGRELFF.

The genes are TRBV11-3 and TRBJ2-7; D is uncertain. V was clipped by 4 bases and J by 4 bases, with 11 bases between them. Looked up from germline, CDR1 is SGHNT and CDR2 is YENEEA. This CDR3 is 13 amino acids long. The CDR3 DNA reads TGTGCCAGCAGCTCAAACGCAGGATACGAGCAGTACTTC. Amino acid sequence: CASSSNAGYEQYF. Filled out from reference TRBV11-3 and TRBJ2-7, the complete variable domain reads EAGVVQSPRYKIIEKKQPVAFWCNPISGHNTLYWYLQNLGQGPELLIRYENEEAVDDSQLPKDRFSAERLKGVDSTLKIQPAELGDSAVYLCASSSNAGYEQYFGPGTRLTVT.

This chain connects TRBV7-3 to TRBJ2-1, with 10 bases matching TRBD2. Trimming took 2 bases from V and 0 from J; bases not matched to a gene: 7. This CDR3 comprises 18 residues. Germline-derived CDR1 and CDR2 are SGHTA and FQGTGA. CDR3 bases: TGTGCCAGCAGCTTAGAAGCGGGGGGGCCCACCTCCTACAATGAGCAGTTCTTC. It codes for CASSLEAGGPTSYNEQFF.

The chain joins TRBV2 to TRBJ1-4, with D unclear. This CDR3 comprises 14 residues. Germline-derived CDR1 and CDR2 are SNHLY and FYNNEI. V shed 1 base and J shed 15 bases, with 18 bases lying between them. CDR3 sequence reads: CASSEDLDRSGLFF. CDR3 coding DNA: TGTGCCAGCAGTGAAGACCTGGACCGCTCGGGCTTGTTTTTT.

DNA of the CDR3: TGTGCCAGCAGTTCACGGGGCACTGAAGCTTTCTTT. Its protein is CASSSRGTEAFF. The chain recombines TRBV27 with TRBJ1-1; D ambiguous. The V gene lost 4 bases and the J gene lost 4 bases, with 7 bases spanning the gap. The CDR3 has 12 residues. Germline V gene data show CDR1 as MNHEY and CDR2 as SMNVEV (reference sequence).

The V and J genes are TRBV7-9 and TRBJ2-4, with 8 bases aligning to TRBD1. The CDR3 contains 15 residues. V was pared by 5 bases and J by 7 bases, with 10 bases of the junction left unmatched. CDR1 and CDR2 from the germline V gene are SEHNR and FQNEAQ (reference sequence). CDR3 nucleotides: TGTGCCAGCAGCCTAAGTCGGGGACAGGCTAACATTCAGTACTTC. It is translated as CASSLSRGQANIQYF.

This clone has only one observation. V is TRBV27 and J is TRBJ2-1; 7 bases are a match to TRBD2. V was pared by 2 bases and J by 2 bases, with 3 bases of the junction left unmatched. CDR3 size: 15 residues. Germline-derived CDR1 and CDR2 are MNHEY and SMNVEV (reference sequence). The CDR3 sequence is CASSLGGGAYNEQFF. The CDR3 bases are TGTGCCAGCAGTTTAGGTGGGGGGGCCTACAATGAGCAGTTCTTC.

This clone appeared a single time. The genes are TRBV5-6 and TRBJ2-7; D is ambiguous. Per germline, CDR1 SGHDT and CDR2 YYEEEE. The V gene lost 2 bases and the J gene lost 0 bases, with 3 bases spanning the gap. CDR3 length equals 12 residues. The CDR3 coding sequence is TGTGCCAGCAGCTTCTACTCCTACGAGCAGTACTTC. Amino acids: CASSFYSYEQYF.

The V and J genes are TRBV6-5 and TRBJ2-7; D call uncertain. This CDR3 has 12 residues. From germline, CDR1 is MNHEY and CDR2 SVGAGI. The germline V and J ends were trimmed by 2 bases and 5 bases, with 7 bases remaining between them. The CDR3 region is CASSYVIHEQYF. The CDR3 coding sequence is TGTGCCAGCAGTTACGTTATCCACGAGCAGTACTTC.

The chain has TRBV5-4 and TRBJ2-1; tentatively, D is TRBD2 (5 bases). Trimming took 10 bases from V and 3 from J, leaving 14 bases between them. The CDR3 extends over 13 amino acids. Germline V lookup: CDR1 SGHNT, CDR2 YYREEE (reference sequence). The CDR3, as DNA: TGTGCCTGGGTGCAGCGGAACTACAATGAGCAGTTCTTC. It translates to CAWVQRNYNEQFF.

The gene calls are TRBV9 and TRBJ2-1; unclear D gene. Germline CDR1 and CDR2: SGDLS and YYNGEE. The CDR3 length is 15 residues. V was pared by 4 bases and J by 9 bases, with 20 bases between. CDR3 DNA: TGTGCCAGCAGCTCCCCGATGACCCAGAACGGTGAGCAGTTCTTC. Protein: CASSSPMTQNGEQFF.

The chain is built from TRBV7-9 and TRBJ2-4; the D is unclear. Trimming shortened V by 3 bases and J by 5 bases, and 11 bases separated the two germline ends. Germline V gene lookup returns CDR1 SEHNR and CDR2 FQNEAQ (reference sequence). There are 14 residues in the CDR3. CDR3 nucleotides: TGTGCCAGCAGCTTGCTATCTAGGGAAAACATTCAGTACTTC. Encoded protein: CASSLLSRENIQYF.

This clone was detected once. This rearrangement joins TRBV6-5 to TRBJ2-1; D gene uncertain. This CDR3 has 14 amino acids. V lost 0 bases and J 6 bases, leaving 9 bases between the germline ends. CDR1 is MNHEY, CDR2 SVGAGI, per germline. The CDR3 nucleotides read TGTGCCAGCAGTTACTCGGCCGGACGCAATGAGCAGTTCTTC. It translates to CASSYSAGRNEQFF.

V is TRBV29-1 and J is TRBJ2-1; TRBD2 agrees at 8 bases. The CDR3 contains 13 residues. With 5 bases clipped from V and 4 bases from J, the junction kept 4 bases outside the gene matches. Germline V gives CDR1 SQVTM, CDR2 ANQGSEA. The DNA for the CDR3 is TGCAGCGTTCGGGAGGGGACTTACAATGAGCAGTTCTTC. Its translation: CSVREGTYNEQFF.

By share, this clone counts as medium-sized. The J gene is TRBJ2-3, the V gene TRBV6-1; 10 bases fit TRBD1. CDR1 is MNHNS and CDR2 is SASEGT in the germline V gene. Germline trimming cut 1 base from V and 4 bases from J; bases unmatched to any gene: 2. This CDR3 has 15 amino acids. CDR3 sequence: CASSEETGGADTQYF. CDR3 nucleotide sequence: TGTGCCAGCAGTGAAGAGACAGGGGGCGCAGATACGCAGTATTTT.

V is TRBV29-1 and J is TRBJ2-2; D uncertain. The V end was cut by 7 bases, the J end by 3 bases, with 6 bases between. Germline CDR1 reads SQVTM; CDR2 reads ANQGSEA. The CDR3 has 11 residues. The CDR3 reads CSALHTGELFF. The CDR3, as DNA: TGCAGCGCTCTCCACACCGGGGAGCTGTTTTTT.

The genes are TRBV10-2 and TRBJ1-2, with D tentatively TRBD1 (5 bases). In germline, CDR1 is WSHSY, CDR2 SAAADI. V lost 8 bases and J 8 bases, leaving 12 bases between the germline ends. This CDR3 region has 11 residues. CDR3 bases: TGCGCCAGCCTCTCGAGGGACGGCTACACCTTC. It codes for CASLSRDGYTF.

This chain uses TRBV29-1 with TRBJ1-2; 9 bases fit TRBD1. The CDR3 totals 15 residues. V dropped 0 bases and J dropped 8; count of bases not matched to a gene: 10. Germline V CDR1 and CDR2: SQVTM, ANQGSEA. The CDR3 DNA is TGCAGCGTTGAAGATCCCCCGGACAGGGGATGGGGCTACACCTTC. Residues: CSVEDPPDRGWGYTF.

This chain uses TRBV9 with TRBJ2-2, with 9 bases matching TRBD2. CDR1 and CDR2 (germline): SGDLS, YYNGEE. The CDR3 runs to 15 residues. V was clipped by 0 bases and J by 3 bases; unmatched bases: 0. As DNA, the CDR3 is TGTGCCAGCAGCGTAGGCGGGGGGGACACCGGGGAGCTGTTTTTT. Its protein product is CASSVGGGDTGELFF.

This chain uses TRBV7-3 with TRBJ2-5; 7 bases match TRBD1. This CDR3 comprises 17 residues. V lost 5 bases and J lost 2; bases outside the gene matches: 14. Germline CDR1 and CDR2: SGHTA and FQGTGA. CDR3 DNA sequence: TGTGCCAGCAGCCAACCTTACATCCGGGACAGACAAGAGACCCAGTACTTC. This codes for CASSQPYIRDRQETQYF.

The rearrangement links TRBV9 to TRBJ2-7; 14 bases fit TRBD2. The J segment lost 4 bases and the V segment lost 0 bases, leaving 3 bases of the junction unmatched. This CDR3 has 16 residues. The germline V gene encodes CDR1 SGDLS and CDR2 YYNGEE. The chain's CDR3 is CASSVGGTSGSYEQYF. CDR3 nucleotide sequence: TGTGCCAGCAGCGTAGGTGGGACTAGCGGGAGTTACGAGCAGTACTTC.